The rows below give T cell receptor beta chains drawn from one sample of a study of regulatory T cells in long-lasting Graves disease. TCRdb processed the multiplex PCR reads anew with MiXCR; each CDR3 protein has one entry. This sample has 400,000 to 500,000 distinct CDR3 sequences; roughly 22% occur once, and the top ten carry around 13%. Sequenced material: peripheral blood mononuclear cells (PBMCs), taken when the disease was refractory, from a patient treated with antithyroid drugs. These receptors all stem from a female donor with Graves disease. Each CDR3 is given with its conserved first and last residue.

>TRBJ1-6|TRBV19
CASSMGRDTPLHF
>TRBJ2-7|TRBV6-5
CASSSDRTSYEQYF
>TRBJ2-7|TRBV7-3
CASSWDSSSYEQYF
>TRBJ2-5|TRBV6-1
CASSQGTGTQETQYF
>TRBJ2-7|TRBV5-1
CASSLGPNPSYEQYF
>TRBJ1-5|TRBV19
CASSMGLDGGGNQPQHF
>TRBJ1-5|TRBV19
CASSILGTPAFNQPQHF
>TRBJ1-4|TRBV25-1
CASSEYSSGQASQKLFF
>TRBJ1-1|TRBV7-2
CASSPRGPEAFF
>TRBJ2-1|TRBV29-1
CSVSWGVGYNEQFF
>TRBJ2-2|TRBV2
CASSEIRGQAGELFF
>TRBJ1-1|TRBV12-3/TRBV12-4
CASSPQPTGNTEAFF
>TRBJ2-7|TRBV5-1
CASSFAGTAYEQYF
>TRBJ1-2|TRBV29-1
CSVGFLAGRGGGYTF
>TRBJ1-4|TRBV28
CASSLLDEKLFF
>TRBJ1-1|TRBV12-3/TRBV12-4
CASSPRTGEDTEAFF
>TRBJ1-5|TRBV6-1
CASSEAGEWQPQHF
>TRBJ2-5|TRBV30
CAWSTVLGQETQYF
>TRBJ2-2|TRBV28
CASSLMTSGSGELFF
>TRBJ1-1|TRBV6-1
CASSHEAGPEMNTEAFF
>TRBJ1-5|TRBV12-3/TRBV12-4
CASSPGYQPQHF
>TRBJ2-4|TRBV6-1
CASQNGLAKNIQYF
>TRBJ2-6|TRBV6-2/TRBV6-3
CASSPQDSPGANVLTF
>TRBJ2-7|TRBV5-4
CASSKPGTVSYEQYF